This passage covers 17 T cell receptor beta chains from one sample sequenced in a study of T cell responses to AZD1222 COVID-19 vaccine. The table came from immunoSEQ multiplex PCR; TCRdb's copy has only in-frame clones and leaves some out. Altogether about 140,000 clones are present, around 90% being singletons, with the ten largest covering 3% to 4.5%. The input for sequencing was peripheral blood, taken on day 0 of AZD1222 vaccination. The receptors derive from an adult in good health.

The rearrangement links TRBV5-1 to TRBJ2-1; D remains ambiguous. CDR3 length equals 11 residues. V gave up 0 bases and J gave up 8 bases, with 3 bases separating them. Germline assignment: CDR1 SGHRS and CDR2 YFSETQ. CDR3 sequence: CASSLEDEQFF. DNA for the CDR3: TGCGCCAGCAGCTTGGAGGATGAGCAGTTCTTC. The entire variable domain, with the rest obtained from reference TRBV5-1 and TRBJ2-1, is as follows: KAGVTQTPRYLIKTRGQQVTLSCSPISGHRSVSWYQQTPGQGLQFLFEYFSETQRNKGNFPGRFSGRQFSNSRSEMNVSTLELGDSALYLCASSLEDEQFFGPGTRLTVL.

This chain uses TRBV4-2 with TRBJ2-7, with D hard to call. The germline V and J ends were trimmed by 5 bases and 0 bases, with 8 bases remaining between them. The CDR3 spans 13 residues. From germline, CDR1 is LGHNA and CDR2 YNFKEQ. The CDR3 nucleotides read TGTGCCAGCAGCTCCCTAAGCTCCTACGAGCAGTACTTC. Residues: CASSSLSSYEQYF.

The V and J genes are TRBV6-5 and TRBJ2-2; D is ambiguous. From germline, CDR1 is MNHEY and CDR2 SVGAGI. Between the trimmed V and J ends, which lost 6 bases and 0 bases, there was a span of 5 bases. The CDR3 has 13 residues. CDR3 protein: CASRASNTGELFF. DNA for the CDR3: TGTGCCAGCAGGGCATCGAACACCGGGGAGCTGTTTTTT.

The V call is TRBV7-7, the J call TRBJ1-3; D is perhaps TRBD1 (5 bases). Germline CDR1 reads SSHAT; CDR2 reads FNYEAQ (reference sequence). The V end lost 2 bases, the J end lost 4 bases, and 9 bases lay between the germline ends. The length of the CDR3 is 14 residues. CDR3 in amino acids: CASSLQGEGNTIYF. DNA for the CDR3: TGTGCCAGCAGCTTACAAGGGGAGGGAAACACCATATATTTT.

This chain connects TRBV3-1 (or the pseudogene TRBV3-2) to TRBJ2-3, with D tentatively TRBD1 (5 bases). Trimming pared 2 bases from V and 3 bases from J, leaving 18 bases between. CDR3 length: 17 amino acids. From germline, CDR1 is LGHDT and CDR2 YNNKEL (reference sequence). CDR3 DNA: TGTGCCAGCAGCCAACTCGCAGGGTTCGAGCCTACAGATACGCAGTATTTT. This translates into CASSQLAGFEPTDTQYF.

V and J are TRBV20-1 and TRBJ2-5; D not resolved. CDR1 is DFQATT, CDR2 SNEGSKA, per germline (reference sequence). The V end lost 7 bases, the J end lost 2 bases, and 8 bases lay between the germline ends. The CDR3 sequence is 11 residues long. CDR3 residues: CSGKGQETQYF. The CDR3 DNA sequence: TGCAGTGGGAAAGGGCAAGAGACCCAGTACTTC.

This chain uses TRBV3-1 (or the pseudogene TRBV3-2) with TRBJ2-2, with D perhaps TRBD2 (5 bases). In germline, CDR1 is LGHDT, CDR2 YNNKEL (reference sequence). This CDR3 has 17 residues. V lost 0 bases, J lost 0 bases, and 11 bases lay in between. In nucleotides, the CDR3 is TGTGCCAGCAGCCAAGATCAGAGGGCAGCGAACACCGGGGAGCTGTTTTTT. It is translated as CASSQDQRAANTGELFF.

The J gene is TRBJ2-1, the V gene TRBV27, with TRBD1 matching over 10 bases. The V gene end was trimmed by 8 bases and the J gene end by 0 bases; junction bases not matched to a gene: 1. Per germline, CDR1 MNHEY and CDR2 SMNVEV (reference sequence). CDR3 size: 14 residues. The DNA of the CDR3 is TGTGCCAGCTGGGACAGGGGCTCCTACAATGAGCAGTTCTTC. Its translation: CASWDRGSYNEQFF.

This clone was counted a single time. In DNA, the CDR3 is TGTGCCAGCAGCGGAGACGAGCAGTACTTC. It encodes CASSGDEQYF. J is TRBJ2-7 and V is TRBV9; the D is unclear. The CDR3 covers 10 residues. From germline, CDR1 is SGDLS and CDR2 YYNGEE. The ends were cut back, 3 bases at V and 5 bases at J, with 3 bases in the middle.

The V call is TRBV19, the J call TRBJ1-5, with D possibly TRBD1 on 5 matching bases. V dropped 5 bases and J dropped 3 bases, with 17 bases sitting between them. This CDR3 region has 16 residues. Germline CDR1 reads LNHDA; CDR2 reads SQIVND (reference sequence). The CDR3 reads CASSGWGERVNQPQHF. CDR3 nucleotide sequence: TGTGCCAGTAGTGGTTGGGGCGAAAGGGTCAATCAGCCCCAGCATTTT.

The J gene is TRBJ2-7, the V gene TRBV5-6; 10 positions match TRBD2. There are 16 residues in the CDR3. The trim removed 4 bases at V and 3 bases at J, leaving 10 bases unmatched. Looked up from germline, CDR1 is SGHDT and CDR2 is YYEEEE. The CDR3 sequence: CASSVLSGTSDYEQYF. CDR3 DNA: TGTGCCAGCAGCGTTCTCTCCGGGACTAGCGACTACGAGCAGTACTTC.

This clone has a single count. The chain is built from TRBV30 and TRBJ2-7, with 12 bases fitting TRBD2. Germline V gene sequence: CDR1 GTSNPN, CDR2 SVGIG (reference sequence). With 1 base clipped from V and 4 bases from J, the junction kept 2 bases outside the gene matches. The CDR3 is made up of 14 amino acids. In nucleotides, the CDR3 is TGTGCCTGGAGTGGGACTAGCGGGAAGTACGAGCAGTACTTC. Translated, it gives CAWSGTSGKYEQYF.

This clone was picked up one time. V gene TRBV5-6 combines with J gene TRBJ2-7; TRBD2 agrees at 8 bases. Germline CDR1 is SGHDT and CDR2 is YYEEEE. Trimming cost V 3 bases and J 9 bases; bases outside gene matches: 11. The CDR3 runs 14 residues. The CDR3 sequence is CASSWRGADMWQYF. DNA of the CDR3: TGTGCCAGCAGCTGGCGGGGGGCGGACATGTGGCAGTACTTC. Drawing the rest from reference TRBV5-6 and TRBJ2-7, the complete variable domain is DAGVTQSPTHLIKTRGQQVTLRCSPKSGHDTVSWYQQALGQGPQFIFQYYEEEERQRGNFPDRFSGHQFPNYSSELNVNALLLGDSALYLCASSWRGADMWQYFGPGTRLTVT.

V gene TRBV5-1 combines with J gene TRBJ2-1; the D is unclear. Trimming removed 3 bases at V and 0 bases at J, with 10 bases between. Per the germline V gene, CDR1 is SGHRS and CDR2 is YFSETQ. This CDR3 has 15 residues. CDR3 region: CASSSQTSSYNEQFF. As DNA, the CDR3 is TGCGCCAGCAGCTCGCAAACGAGCTCCTACAATGAGCAGTTCTTC.

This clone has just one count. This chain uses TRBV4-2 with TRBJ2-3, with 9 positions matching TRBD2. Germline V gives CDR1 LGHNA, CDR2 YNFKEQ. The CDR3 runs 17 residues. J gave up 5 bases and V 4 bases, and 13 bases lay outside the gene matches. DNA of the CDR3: TGTGCCAGCAGCCGAACCGGGTGGCGGGAGGGATTAGATACGCAGTATTTT. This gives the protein CASSRTGWREGLDTQYF.

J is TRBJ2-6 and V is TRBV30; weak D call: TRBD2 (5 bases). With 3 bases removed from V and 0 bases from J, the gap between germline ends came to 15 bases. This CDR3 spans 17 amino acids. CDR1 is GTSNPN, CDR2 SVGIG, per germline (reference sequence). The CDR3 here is CAWRFGDYPSGANVLTF. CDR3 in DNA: TGTGCCTGGAGATTCGGGGATTACCCCTCTGGGGCCAACGTCCTGACTTTC.

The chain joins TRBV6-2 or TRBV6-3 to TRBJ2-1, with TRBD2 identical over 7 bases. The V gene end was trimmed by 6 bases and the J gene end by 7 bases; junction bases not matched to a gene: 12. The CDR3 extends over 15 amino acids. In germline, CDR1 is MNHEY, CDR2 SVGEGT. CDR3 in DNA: TGTGCCAGCAGCCGGTTGCTGTGGGGGGGGAATGAGCAGTTCTTC. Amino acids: CASSRLLWGGNEQFF.